This entry describes one T cell receptor (beta chain). This sample was taken from a study of T-cell reconstitution after alpha-beta-depleted transplantation in children. The ends were cut back, 1 base at V and 2 bases at J, with 19 bases in the middle. Germline V gene lookup returns CDR1 DFQATT and CDR2 SNEGSKA (reference sequence). The CDR3 length is 17 residues. The library targeted TCRbeta and was prepared with unique molecular identifiers. TCRdb re-derived calls from the PCR reads in MiXCR, one entry per CDR3 protein. Of about 500,000 distinct CDR3 sequences listed, about 30% are singletons. This TCR was recovered from a human donor who donated a stem cell graft to a child with aplastic anemia. The source was PBMCs from the stem cell graft donor, collected from the stem cell graft. This rearrangement joins TRBV20-1 to TRBJ2-3, with a tentative D call TRBD2 (5 bases). The CDR3 DNA is TGCAGTGCTAGAGGCCCCCGAGGTAGCGCCTTCACAGATACGCAGTATTTT. It encodes CSARGPRGSAFTDTQYF.